Below are 24 T cell receptor beta chains sequenced from a single sample in a study of blood T cells in healthy people across ages. Then a second PCR, running roughly 7 to 11 cycles, was carried out with a sample-barcoded 5' primer and a J-beta primer mix. TCRdb re-called the 5' RACE reads with MiXCR, one entry per CDR3 protein. In the table there are some 1,000,000 distinct CDR3 sequences, approximately 26% of which are singletons. These sequences were also reported in another study, on T cells of mothers and their children.

Specimen: blood. These receptor sequences come from a girl aged 2 to 9 in good health.

The CDR3 nucleotides are TGTGCCACCAGTGATAACGGTCCCGGGACTAGCGGGGGCCTCCAAGAGACCCAGTACTTC. Translated, it gives CATSDNGPGTSGGLQETQYF. V and J are TRBV24-1 and TRBJ2-5, with 14 bases matching TRBD2. Trimming cost V 3 bases and J 1 base; bases outside gene matches: 12. CDR3 length: 20 amino acids. Germline CDR1 KGHDR, CDR2 SFDVKD.

This clonotype was picked up a small number of times. V and J are TRBV5-5 and TRBJ2-1, with 13 bases that match TRBD2. This CDR3 contains 18 residues. Unmatched junction bases numbered 5, after V lost 1 base and J lost 1 base. Per germline, CDR1 SGHKS and CDR2 YYEKEE (reference sequence). The CDR3 spells CASSLLGGLAGSYNEQFF. The DNA for the CDR3 is TGTGCCAGCAGCTTGTTGGGGGGACTAGCGGGGTCCTACAATGAGCAGTTCTTC.

The V gene is TRBV27, the J gene TRBJ2-3; no clear D. Germline V gene data show CDR1 as MNHEY and CDR2 as SMNVEV (reference sequence). V dropped 8 bases and J dropped 7 bases, with 7 bases sitting between them. This CDR3 is 10 amino acids long. CDR3 DNA sequence: TGTGCCAGCGGAAGGTATACGCAGTATTTT. As protein: CASGRYTQYF.

This rearrangement joins TRBV4-1 to TRBJ1-1; the D gene is possibly TRBD1 (5 bases). CDR3 length: 16 amino acids. Germline CDR1 reads MGHRA; CDR2 reads YSYEKL. The V gene lost 4 bases and the J gene lost 0 bases, with 15 bases spanning the gap. CDR3 residues: CASSLERDSLNTEAFF. In DNA, the CDR3 is TGCGCCAGCAGCCTAGAGCGTGACAGCTTGAACACTGAAGCTTTCTTT.

The chain uses TRBV6-5 and TRBJ1-1, with a weak D call TRBD1 (5 bases). Germline CDR1 is MNHEY and CDR2 is SVGAGI. V shed 0 bases and J shed 1 base, with 9 bases lying between them. The CDR3 runs to 15 residues. CDR3 DNA: TGTGCCAGCAGTTACTCATGGCAGGGGAACACTGAAGCTTTCTTT. It yields the protein CASSYSWQGNTEAFF.

The chain combines TRBV7-8 with TRBJ2-1, with a possible D match to TRBD2 (5 bases). The germline V gene has CDR1 SGHVS and CDR2 FQNEAQ. V was cut by 1 base and J by 9 bases, with 19 bases left in between. CDR3 length equals 16 residues. The chain's CDR3 is CASSLVGYSDGIEQFF. In nucleotides, the CDR3 is TGTGCCAGCAGCTTAGTGGGCTACTCTGACGGGATTGAGCAGTTCTTC.

There are a few counts of this clonotype. The V call is TRBV10-3, the J call TRBJ2-5; no clear D gene. The end of the DNA fits TRBJ2-1 better, so the J call may be wrong. Looked up from germline, CDR1 is ENHRY and CDR2 is SYGVKD. CDR3 length: 13 amino acids. CDR3 coding DNA: TGTGCCATCAGTGACCCCCTATACAATGAGCAGTTCTTC. Amino acid sequence: CAISDPLYNEQFF.

The rearrangement joins TRBV27 to TRBJ1-6; perhaps TRBD1 as D (5 bases). From germline, CDR1 is MNHEY and CDR2 SMNVEV (reference sequence). Trimming took off 3 bases at V and 13 bases at J, with 19 bases between the two ends. The CDR3 sequence is 15 residues long. This CDR3 is CASSFRLQVPEPLHF. CDR3 nucleotides: TGTGCCAGCAGTTTCCGGTTACAGGTGCCGGAGCCCCTCCACTTT.

This clonotype was observed a handful of times. The V and J genes are TRBV7-9 and TRBJ1-4; the D gene is possibly TRBD1 (6 bases). The V end was cut by 7 bases, the J end by 5 bases, with 14 bases between. In germline, CDR1 is SEHNR, CDR2 FQNEAQ (reference sequence). This CDR3 spans 14 amino acids. Here the CDR3 reads CASNQQGRNEKLFF. The DNA for the CDR3 is TGTGCCAGCAACCAACAGGGTCGGAATGAAAAACTGTTTTTT. Together with reference TRBV7-9 and TRBJ1-4, the CDR3 gives the full variable domain: DTGVSQNPRHKITKRGQNVTFRCDPISEHNRLYWYRQTLGQGPEFLTYFQNEAQLEKSRLLSDRFSAERPKGSFSTLEIQRTEQGDSAMYLCASNQQGRNEKLFFGSGTQLSVL.

This clonotype was counted a few times. The chain uses TRBV7-8 and TRBJ2-1; possibly TRBD2 for D (7 bases). V was trimmed by 1 base and J by 6 bases, leaving 13 bases between them. Germline CDR1 SGHVS, CDR2 FQNEAQ. This CDR3 contains 15 residues. CDR3 sequence: CASSLDLGGGNEQFF. For the CDR3, the DNA is TGTGCCAGCAGCTTAGATCTGGGAGGGGGCAATGAGCAGTTCTTC.

V is TRBV5-1 and J is TRBJ2-7, with D hard to call. The CDR3 spans 14 residues. Germline V gives CDR1 SGHRS, CDR2 YFSETQ. V lost 0 bases, J lost 0 bases, and 7 bases lay in between. CDR3 bases: TGCGCCAGCAGCTTGGACCCGATCTCCTACGAGCAGTACTTC. Translating it yields CASSLDPISYEQYF.

The chain combines TRBV6-2 or TRBV6-3 with TRBJ2-5; 13 bases are shared with TRBD2. J was trimmed by 5 bases and V by 0 bases; bases with no gene match: 9. The CDR3 spans 18 residues. Germline lookup yields CDR1 MNHEY and CDR2 SVGEGT. The CDR3: CASSYSLLAGGPAETQYF. The CDR3 region has the DNA TGTGCCAGCAGTTACTCGCTACTAGCGGGGGGGCCTGCGGAGACCCAGTACTTC.

This rearrangement joins TRBV12-3 or TRBV12-4 to TRBJ1-5, with 7 bases lining up with TRBD1. V shed 6 bases and J 4 bases; nucleotides not matched to a gene: 3. CDR3 length: 13 amino acids. In nucleotides, the CDR3 is TGTGCCAGCAGCCGACAGGGAAATCAGCCCCAGCATTTT. Translation: CASSRQGNQPQHF.

The sample holds a few counts of this clonotype. V gene TRBV29-1 combines with J gene TRBJ1-1; TRBD1 matches 8 bases. In germline, CDR1 is SQVTM, CDR2 ANQGSEA. The CDR3 is made up of 14 amino acids. With V trimmed by 3 bases and J by 0 bases, 3 bases remained unmatched. CDR3 DNA: TGCAGCGTTGAGAGACAGGGGATGAACACTGAAGCTTTCTTT. Translation: CSVERQGMNTEAFF.

The V call is TRBV5-1, the J call TRBJ2-7, with 7 bases aligning to TRBD1. CDR3 size: 14 residues. The ends lost 4 bases at V and 7 bases at J; junction bases unmatched: 11. Germline-derived CDR1 and CDR2 are SGHRS and YFSETQ. CDR3 loop: CASSTGDGSGEQYF. DNA of the CDR3: TGCGCCAGCAGCACAGGGGATGGCTCGGGAGAGCAGTACTTC. Drawing the rest from reference TRBV5-1 and TRBJ2-7, the complete variable domain is KAGVTQTPRYLIKTRGQQVTLSCSPISGHRSVSWYQQTPGQGLQFLFEYFSETQRNKGNFPGRFSGRQFSNSRSEMNVSTLELGDSALYLCASSTGDGSGEQYFGPGTRLTVT.

The chain has TRBV13 and TRBJ1-1, with D perhaps TRBD1 (6 bases). Trimming cost V 6 bases and J 4 bases, with 12 bases left between them. The CDR3 sequence is 13 residues long. Germline V CDR1 and CDR2: PRHDT, FYEKMQ (reference sequence). CDR3 amino acids: CASSRGAGTEAFF. The CDR3, as DNA: TGTGCCAGCAGTCGGGGGGCGGGCACTGAAGCTTTCTTT.

The rearrangement uses TRBV9 and TRBJ2-5, with TRBD2 matching 9 bases. The CDR3 contains 18 residues. The germline CDR1 and CDR2 sequences are SGDLS and YYNGEE. The V segment lost 0 bases and the J segment 0 bases; nucleotides outside the gene matches: 9. DNA for the CDR3: TGTGCCAGCAGCGTAGCTACCGGAGTAGCGGGAGACCAAGAGACCCAGTACTTC. Protein product: CASSVATGVAGDQETQYF.

In this sample, this clonotype turned up a few times. The chain recombines TRBV7-9 with TRBJ2-5, with D possibly being TRBD1 (7 bases). The germline V gene encodes CDR1 SEHNR and CDR2 FQNEAQ (reference sequence). The CDR3 consists of 16 residues. V was trimmed by 5 bases and J by 0 bases, leaving 16 bases between them. This CDR3 is CASSPRGTEYQETQYF. CDR3 bases: TGTGCCAGCAGCCCTCGGGGGACAGAGTACCAAGAGACCCAGTACTTC. Full variable domain (remainder filled in from reference TRBV7-9 and TRBJ2-5): DTGVSQNPRHKITKRGQNVTFRCDPISEHNRLYWYRQTLGQGPEFLTYFQNEAQLEKSRLLSDRFSAERPKGSFSTLEIQRTEQGDSAMYLCASSPRGTEYQETQYFGPGTRLLVL.

J is TRBJ2-5 and V is TRBV7-8; D not resolved. This CDR3 spans 16 amino acids. Trimming removed 8 bases from V and 4 bases from J, with 23 bases in between. The germline gives CDR1 SGHVS, CDR2 FQNEAQ. Here the CDR3 reads CASLYFPHYPGETQYF. The CDR3 nucleotides read TGTGCCAGCCTTTATTTCCCTCACTATCCAGGAGAGACCCAGTACTTC.

There are a few counts of this clonotype. The chain has TRBV7-9 and TRBJ2-3; 12 nucleotides match TRBD1. The V gene's germline CDR1 is SEHNR and CDR2 FQNEAQ (reference sequence). CDR3 size: 17 residues. Trimming at V came to 2 bases and at J to 2 bases, leaving 5 bases not matched to a gene. CDR3 in amino acids: CASSLWGQGAPTDTQYF. CDR3 DNA: TGTGCCAGCAGCTTATGGGGACAGGGGGCGCCCACAGATACGCAGTATTTT.

Only a few counts were recorded for this clonotype. The chain recombines TRBV7-3 with TRBJ2-1, with 10 bases lining up with TRBD2. This CDR3 comprises 17 residues. Trimming at V came to 1 base and at J to 1 base, leaving 4 bases not matched to a gene. Germline assignment: CDR1 SGHTA and CDR2 FQGTGA. The chain's CDR3 is CASSLSSSGRSYNEQFF. CDR3 DNA sequence: TGTGCCAGCAGCTTAAGTTCTAGCGGGAGATCCTACAATGAGCAGTTCTTC. The whole variable domain, remainder taken from reference TRBV7-3 and TRBJ2-1, is GAGVSQTPSNKVTEKGKYVELRCDPISGHTALYWYRQSLGQGPEFLIYFQGTGAADDSGLPNDRFFAVRPEGSVSTLKIQRTERGDSAVYLCASSLSSSGRSYNEQFFGPGTRLTVL.

This clonotype came up a few times. The chain is built from TRBV5-1 and TRBJ2-1; perhaps D is TRBD1 or TRBD2 (5 bases each). Per the germline V gene, CDR1 is SGHRS and CDR2 is YFSETQ. Trimming stripped 0 bases from V and 3 bases from J, with 25 bases between. The CDR3 sequence is 20 residues long. Here the CDR3 DNA reads TGCGCCAGCAGCTTGGGGCGCTTCGCCTGGGGGAGTATTGACTACAATGAGCAGTTCTTC. As protein: CASSLGRFAWGSIDYNEQFF.

This chain connects TRBV4-1 to TRBJ2-5; D not resolved. The DNA end favors TRBJ2-7, so the J call may be wrong. This CDR3 has 13 amino acids. Germline CDR1 is MGHRA and CDR2 is YSYEKL. The CDR3 region is CASSQISAYEQYF. CDR3 nucleotides: TGCGCCAGCAGCCAAATAAGCGCCTACGAGCAGTACTTC.

A few counts support this clonotype. The chain links TRBV27 to TRBJ2-1, with D unclear. CDR1 and CDR2 (germline): MNHEY, SMNVEV (reference sequence). This CDR3 has 13 residues. V lost 0 bases to trimming and J lost 6 bases, with 6 bases between them. The CDR3 DNA follows: TGTGCCAGCAGTTTATCGCCTGGCAATGAGCAGTTCTTC. It specifies CASSLSPGNEQFF.